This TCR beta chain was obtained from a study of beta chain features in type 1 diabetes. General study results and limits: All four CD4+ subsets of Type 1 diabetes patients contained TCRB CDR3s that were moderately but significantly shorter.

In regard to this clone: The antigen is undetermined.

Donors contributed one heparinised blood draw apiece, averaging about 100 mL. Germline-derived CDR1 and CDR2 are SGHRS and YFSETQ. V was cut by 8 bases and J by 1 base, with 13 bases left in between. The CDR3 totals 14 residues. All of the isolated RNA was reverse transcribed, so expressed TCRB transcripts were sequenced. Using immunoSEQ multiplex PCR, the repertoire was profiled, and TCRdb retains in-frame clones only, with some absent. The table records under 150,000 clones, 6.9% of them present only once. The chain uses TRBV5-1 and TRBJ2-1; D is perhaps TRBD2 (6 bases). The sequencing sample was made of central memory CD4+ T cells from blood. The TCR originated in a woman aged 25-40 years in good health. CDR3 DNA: TGCGCCAGTTTTAGCGGTTCATCCTACAATGAGCAGTTCTTC. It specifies CASFSGSSYNEQFF.